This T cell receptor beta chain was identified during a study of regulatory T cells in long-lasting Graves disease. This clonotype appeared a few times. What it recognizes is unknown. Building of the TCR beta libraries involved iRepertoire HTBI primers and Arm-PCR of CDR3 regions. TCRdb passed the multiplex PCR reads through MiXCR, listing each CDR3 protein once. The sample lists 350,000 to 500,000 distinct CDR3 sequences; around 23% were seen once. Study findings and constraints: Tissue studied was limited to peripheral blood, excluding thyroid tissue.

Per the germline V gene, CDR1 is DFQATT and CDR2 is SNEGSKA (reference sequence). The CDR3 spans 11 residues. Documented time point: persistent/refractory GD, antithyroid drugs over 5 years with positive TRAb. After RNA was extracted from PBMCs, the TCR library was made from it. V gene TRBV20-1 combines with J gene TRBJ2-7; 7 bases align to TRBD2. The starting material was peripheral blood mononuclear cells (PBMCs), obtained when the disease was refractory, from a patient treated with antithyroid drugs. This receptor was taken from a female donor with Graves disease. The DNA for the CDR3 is TGCATACGGGACTATGGGTACGAGCAGTACTTC. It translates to CIRDYGYEQYF.